The rows below give T cell receptor beta chains drawn from one sample of a study of long-term antiretroviral therapy in people with HIV. Using immunoSEQ multiplex PCR, the repertoire was profiled, and TCRdb retains in-frame clones only, with some absent. The sample yields about 21,000 clones, 70% to 80% seen once. This specimen was unsorted PBMCs, taken 4.1 years after starting antiretroviral therapy. These receptors came from a woman aged 40 to 50 with HIV. The CDR3 runs from the conserved cysteine through the conserved F or W. Fields, in order: CDR3 length, D gene, J gene, V gene, clone size, CDR3 DNA, CDR3 protein. The D gene is left open where the match is weak. The size of a clone is reported for some rows only, either as once, few or many, or as a class for expanded clones.

len: 14
d_gene: TRBD1
j_gene: TRBJ1-3
v_gene: TRBV30
abundance: NA
CDR3nt: TGTGCCTGGATGTCAGGGGGCTATGGAAACACCATATATTTT
CDR3aa: CAWMSGGYGNTIYF

len: 16
d_gene: NA
j_gene: TRBJ2-1
v_gene: TRBV19
abundance: NA
CDR3nt: TGTGCCAGTAGTGGCGGGGCTAGTTACTCCTACAATGAGCAGTTCTTC
CDR3aa: CASSGGASYSYNEQFF

len: 20
d_gene: TRBD1
j_gene: TRBJ1-4
v_gene: TRBV12-5
abundance: once
CDR3nt: TGTGCTAGTGGTTTGGTAGCTTGGACAGGGGGCTCTCAAACTAATGAAAAACTGTTTTTT
CDR3aa: CASGLVAWTGGSQTNEKLFF

len: 15
d_gene: TRBD2
j_gene: TRBJ2-7
v_gene: TRBV11-2
abundance: NA
CDR3nt: TGTGCCAGCAGCTTAGGAGCGGGAGAGGCCTACGAGCAGTACTTC
CDR3aa: CASSLGAGEAYEQYF

len: 11
d_gene: NA
j_gene: TRBJ2-1
v_gene: TRBV18
abundance: NA
CDR3nt: TGTGCCAGCTCCCCTCTGCATGAGCAGTTCTTC
CDR3aa: CASSPLHEQFF

len: 15
d_gene: TRBD2
j_gene: TRBJ2-7
v_gene: TRBV7-9
abundance: few
CDR3nt: TGTGCCAGCAGCTCTGGGACTAGCGGGATCGACGAGCAGTACTTC
CDR3aa: CASSSGTSGIDEQYF

len: 13
d_gene: NA
j_gene: TRBJ1-5
v_gene: TRBV6-6
abundance: NA
CDR3nt: TGTGCCAGCTCTATCGGGTACGGTCAGCCCCAGCATTTT
CDR3aa: CASSIGYGQPQHF

len: 12
d_gene: NA
j_gene: TRBJ2-1
v_gene: TRBV29-1
abundance: NA
CDR3nt: TGCAGCGTGAGGGGGGGGACTGGTGAGCAGTTCTTC
CDR3aa: CSVRGGTGEQFF

len: 13
d_gene: TRBD1
j_gene: TRBJ1-1
v_gene: TRBV19
abundance: NA
CDR3nt: TGTGCCAGTAGTCGACAGGGGTGGACTGAAGCTTTCTTT
CDR3aa: CASSRQGWTEAFF

len: 14
d_gene: NA
j_gene: TRBJ1-1
v_gene: TRBV7-2
abundance: once
CDR3nt: TGTGCCAGCAGCGCAGACAGATATAACACTGAAGCTTTCTTT
CDR3aa: CASSADRYNTEAFF

len: 15
d_gene: NA
j_gene: TRBJ1-2
v_gene: TRBV7-2
abundance: NA
CDR3nt: TGTGCCAGCAGCTTAGCGTTGCGGCAGCAAAATGGCTACACCTTC
CDR3aa: CASSLALRQQNGYTF

len: 15
d_gene: TRBD2
j_gene: TRBJ2-7
v_gene: TRBV11-3
abundance: NA
CDR3nt: TGTGCCAGCAGCTTAGGAGCGACTAGCGGCTACGAGCAGTACTTC
CDR3aa: CASSLGATSGYEQYF

len: 17
d_gene: NA
j_gene: TRBJ2-3
v_gene: TRBV5-6
abundance: NA
CDR3nt: TGTGCCAGCACCTTCCTCCCAAAAAGCGGGTACACAGATACGCAGTATTTT
CDR3aa: CASTFLPKSGYTDTQYF

len: 15
d_gene: NA
j_gene: TRBJ2-3
v_gene: TRBV19
abundance: NA
CDR3nt: TGTGCCAGTAGTATAGGGGCCATACCCACAGATACGCAGTATTTT
CDR3aa: CASSIGAIPTDTQYF

len: 14
d_gene: NA
j_gene: TRBJ1-4
v_gene: TRBV2
abundance: NA
CDR3nt: TGTGCCAGCACCAAGAGGCATACTAATGAAAAACTGTTTTTT
CDR3aa: CASTKRHTNEKLFF

len: 14
d_gene: TRBD1
j_gene: TRBJ1-2
v_gene: TRBV9
abundance: NA
CDR3nt: TGTGCCAGCAGCTCAACCTACAGGGGAGGGGGCTACACCTTC
CDR3aa: CASSSTYRGGGYTF

len: 13
d_gene: NA
j_gene: TRBJ1-5
v_gene: TRBV5-4
abundance: few
CDR3nt: TGTGCCAGCAGCTCTACCTTGGGGGAGCCCCAGCATTTT
CDR3aa: CASSSTLGEPQHF